Sequencing of this T cell receptor (beta chain) was carried out in a study of cytomegalovirus exposure and HLA in healthy donors. With 60 Vbeta and 13 Jbeta primers, the PCR was carried out. The protocol was immunoSEQ multiplex PCR, while the TCRdb copy is restricted to in-frame clones and leaves out a portion. This sample carries roughly 160,000 clones, almost 75% of them seen once, and the ten largest clones take about 5.4%. This clone was detected a few times. CDR3 size: 16 residues. From germline, CDR1 is SGHNT and CDR2 YYREEE (reference sequence). Deletions cut 3 bases from V and 2 bases from J, with 17 bases between.

The TCR comes from a woman aged 18-30 years in good health and CMV-seropositive. Sample: PBMCs. This chain uses TRBV5-4 with TRBJ1-1, with D perhaps matching TRBD1 (6 bases). The CDR3 DNA follows: TGTGCCAGCAGCTATGGACAGTATTCGGGAAACACTGAAGCTTTCTTT. This codes for CASSYGQYSGNTEAFF.